This T cell receptor beta chain was sequenced for a study of T cells expressing NK-cell markers. The authors made TCR beta cDNA libraries by 5'RACE template switching. This switching added a universal primer site and UMIs. With the 5' RACE reads reprocessed, TCRdb shows one record per CDR3 protein and no DNA. This listing includes over 150,000 distinct CDR3 sequences. CDR1 and CDR2 (germline): LNHDA, SQIVND (reference sequence). The CDR3 has 16 residues. The origin of this receptor is a man between 18 and 69 years old in good health. The V gene is TRBV19, the J gene TRBJ2-1; TCRdb gives TRBD2 as the D gene, but with no DNA this cannot be confirmed. Input material: blood T cells: a sorted CD56 or NKG2C T cell subset, CD4+ or CD8+ T cells, or bulk PBMC T cells (not recorded which). CDR3 loop: CASSIDQKGLYNEQFF.